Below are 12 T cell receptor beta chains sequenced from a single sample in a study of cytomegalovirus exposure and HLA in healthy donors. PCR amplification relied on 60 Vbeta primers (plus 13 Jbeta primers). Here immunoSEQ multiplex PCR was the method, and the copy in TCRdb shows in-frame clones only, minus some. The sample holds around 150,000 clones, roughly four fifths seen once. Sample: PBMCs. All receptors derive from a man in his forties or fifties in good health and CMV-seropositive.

The CDR3 DNA is TGTGCCAGCACCAAGGACCTAGCGGGAGAGACAGATACGCAGTATTTT. Protein sequence: CASTKDLAGETDTQYF. The chain carries TRBV6-4 and TRBJ2-3, with TRBD2 matching over 10 bases. This CDR3 is 16 amino acids long. The germline gives CDR1 MRHNA, CDR2 SNTAGT. V dropped 7 bases and J dropped 3; count of bases not matched to a gene: 10.

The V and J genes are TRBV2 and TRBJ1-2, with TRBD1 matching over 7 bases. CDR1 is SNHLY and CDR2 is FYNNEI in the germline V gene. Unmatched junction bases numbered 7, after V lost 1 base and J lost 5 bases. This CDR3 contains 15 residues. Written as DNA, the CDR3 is TGTGCCAGCAGTGAAGTCCCTGACAGGGTTTATGGCTACACCTTC. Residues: CASSEVPDRVYGYTF.

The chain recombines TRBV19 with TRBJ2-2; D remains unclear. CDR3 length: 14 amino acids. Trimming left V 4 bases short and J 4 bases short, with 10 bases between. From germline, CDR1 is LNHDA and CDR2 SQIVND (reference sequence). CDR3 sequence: CASSNLGSTGELFF. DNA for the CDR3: TGTGCCAGTAGTAACCTAGGCAGCACCGGGGAGCTGTTTTTT. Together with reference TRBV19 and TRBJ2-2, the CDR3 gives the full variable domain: DGGITQSPKYLFRKEGQNVTLSCEQNLNHDAMYWYRQDPGQGLRLIYYSQIVNDFQKGDIAEGYSVSREKKESFPLTVTSAQKNPTAFYLCASSNLGSTGELFFGEGSRLTVL.

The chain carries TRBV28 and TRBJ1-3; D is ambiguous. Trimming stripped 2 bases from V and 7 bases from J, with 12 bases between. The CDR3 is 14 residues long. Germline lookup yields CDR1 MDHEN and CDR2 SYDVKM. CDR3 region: CASSLTVLVNTIYF. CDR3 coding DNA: TGTGCCAGCAGTTTAACAGTCTTAGTCAACACCATATATTTT.

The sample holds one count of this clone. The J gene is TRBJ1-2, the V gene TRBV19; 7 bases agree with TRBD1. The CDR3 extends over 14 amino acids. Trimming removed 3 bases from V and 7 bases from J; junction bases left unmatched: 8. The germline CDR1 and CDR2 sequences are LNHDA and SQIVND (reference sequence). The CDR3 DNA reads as TGTGCCAGTAGTATCGAGACAGGGTTGGCTGGCTACACCTTC. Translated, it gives CASSIETGLAGYTF. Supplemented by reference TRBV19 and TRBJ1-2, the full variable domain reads DGGITQSPKYLFRKEGQNVTLSCEQNLNHDAMYWYRQDPGQGLRLIYYSQIVNDFQKGDIAEGYSVSREKKESFPLTVTSAQKNPTAFYLCASSIETGLAGYTFGSGTRLTVV.

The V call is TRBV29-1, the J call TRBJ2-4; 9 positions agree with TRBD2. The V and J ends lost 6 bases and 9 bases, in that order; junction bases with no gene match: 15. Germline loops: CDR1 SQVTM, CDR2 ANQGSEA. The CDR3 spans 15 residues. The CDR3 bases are TGCAGCGTAATAGGACTAGCGCGTCTTATGAGCATTCAGTACTTC. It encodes CSVIGLARLMSIQYF. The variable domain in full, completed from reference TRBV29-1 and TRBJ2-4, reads SAVISQKPSRDICQRGTSLTIQCQVDSQVTMMFWYRQQPGQSLTLIATANQGSEATYESGFVIDKFPISRPNLTFSTLTVSNMSPEDSSIYLCSVIGLARLMSIQYFGAGTRLSVL.

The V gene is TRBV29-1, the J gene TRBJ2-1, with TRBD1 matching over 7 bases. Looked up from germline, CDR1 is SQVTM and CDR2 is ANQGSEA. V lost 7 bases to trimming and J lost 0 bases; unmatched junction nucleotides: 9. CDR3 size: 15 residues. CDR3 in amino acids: CSAQGPPSSYNEQFF. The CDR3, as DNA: TGCAGCGCACAGGGGCCCCCAAGCTCCTACAATGAGCAGTTCTTC.

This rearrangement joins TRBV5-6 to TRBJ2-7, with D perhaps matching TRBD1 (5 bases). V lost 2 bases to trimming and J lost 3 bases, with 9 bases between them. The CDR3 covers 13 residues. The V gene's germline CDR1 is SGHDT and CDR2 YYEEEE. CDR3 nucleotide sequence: TGTGCCAGCAGCTTCAGGGTCGGCTACGAGCAGTACTTC. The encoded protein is CASSFRVGYEQYF.

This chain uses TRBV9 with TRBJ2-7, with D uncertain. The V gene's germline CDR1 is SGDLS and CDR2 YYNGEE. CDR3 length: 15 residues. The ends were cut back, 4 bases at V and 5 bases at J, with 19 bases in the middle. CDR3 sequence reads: CASSPHPNSIHEQYF. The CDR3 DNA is TGTGCCAGCAGCCCCCACCCCAACTCGATCCACGAGCAGTACTTC.

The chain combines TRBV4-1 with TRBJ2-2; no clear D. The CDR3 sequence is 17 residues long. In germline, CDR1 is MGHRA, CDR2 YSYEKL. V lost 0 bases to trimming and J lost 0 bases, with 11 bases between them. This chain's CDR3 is CASSQEIHSTNTGELFF. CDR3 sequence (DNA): TGCGCCAGCAGCCAAGAAATCCACAGCACGAACACCGGGGAGCTGTTTTTT.

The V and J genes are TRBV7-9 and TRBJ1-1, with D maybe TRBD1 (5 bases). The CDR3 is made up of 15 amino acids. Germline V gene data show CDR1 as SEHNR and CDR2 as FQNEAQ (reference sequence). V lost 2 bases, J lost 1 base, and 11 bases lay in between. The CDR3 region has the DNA TGTGCCAGCAGCTTAACGCGAACAGGGAACACTGAAGCTTTCTTT. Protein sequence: CASSLTRTGNTEAFF.

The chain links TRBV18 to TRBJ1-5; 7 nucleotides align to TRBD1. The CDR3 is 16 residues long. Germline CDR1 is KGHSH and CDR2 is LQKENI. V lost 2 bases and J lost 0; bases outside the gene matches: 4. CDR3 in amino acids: CASSPSTGDSNQPQHF. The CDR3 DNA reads TGTGCCAGCTCACCAAGTACAGGGGATAGCAATCAGCCCCAGCATTTT.